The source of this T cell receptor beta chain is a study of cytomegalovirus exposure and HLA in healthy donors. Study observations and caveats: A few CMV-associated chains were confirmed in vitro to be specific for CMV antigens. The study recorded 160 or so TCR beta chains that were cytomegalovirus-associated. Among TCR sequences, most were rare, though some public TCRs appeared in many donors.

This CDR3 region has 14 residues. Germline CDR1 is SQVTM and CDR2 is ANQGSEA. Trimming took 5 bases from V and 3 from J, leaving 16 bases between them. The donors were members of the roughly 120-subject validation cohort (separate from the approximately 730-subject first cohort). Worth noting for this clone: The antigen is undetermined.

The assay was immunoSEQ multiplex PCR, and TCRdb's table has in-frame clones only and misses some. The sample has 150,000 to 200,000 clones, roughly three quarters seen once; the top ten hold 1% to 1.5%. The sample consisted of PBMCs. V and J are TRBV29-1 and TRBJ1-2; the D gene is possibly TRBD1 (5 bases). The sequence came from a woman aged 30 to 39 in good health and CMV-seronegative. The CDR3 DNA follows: TGCAGCGTTTTTACAGGCGTCCGAGACTATGGCTACACCTTC. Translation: CSVFTGVRDYGYTF.